The 21 T cell receptor beta chains below all came from one sample that was sequenced in a study of blood T cells in healthy people across ages. The authors ran a second PCR of roughly 7 to 11 cycles using a sample-barcoded 5' primer and a J-beta primer mix. TCRdb re-analysed the 5' RACE reads in MiXCR, keeping a single row per CDR3 protein. The profile shows roughly 1,700,000 distinct CDR3 sequences, 28% of them singletons. Material for sequencing was blood. The receptors come from a woman in her twenties or thirties in good health.

The J gene is TRBJ1-2, the V gene TRBV5-1, with a weak D call TRBD1 (6 bases). The CDR3 has 16 residues. Trimming cost V 0 bases and J 6 bases, with 18 bases left between them. Per the germline V gene, CDR1 is SGHRS and CDR2 is YFSETQ. Here the CDR3 DNA reads TGCGCCAGCAGCTTGGGCTACACAGGGTTAGTCGATGGCTACACCTTC. Translating it yields CASSLGYTGLVDGYTF.

This clonotype was detected only a few times. The chain employs TRBV6-6 and TRBJ1-2; 9 nucleotides agree with TRBD1. Germline CDR1 reads MNHNY; CDR2 reads SVGAGI (reference sequence). The CDR3 length is 15 residues. V dropped 4 bases and J dropped 2; count of bases not matched to a gene: 5. The CDR3 DNA is TGTGCCAGCAGTTCCTCCGGACAGGGGAACTATGGCTACACCTTC. As protein: CASSSSGQGNYGYTF.

This clonotype has a handful of counts. V is TRBV20-1 and J is TRBJ2-3, with D perhaps TRBD2 (6 bases). The CDR3 sequence is 14 residues long. Germline V gives CDR1 DFQATT, CDR2 SNEGSKA (reference sequence). V gave up 6 bases and J gave up 2 bases, with 15 bases separating them. CDR3 amino acids: CSATGLQNTDTQYF. The CDR3 bases are TGCAGTGCGACGGGACTGCAGAACACAGATACGCAGTATTTT.

Worth noting for this clonotype: A junction end diverges from the germline sequence, so it may reflect a read error. The V and J genes are TRBV7-9 and TRBJ2-3, with D tentatively TRBD2 (5 bases). CDR1 is SEHNR and CDR2 is FQNEAQ in the germline V gene (reference sequence). CDR3 size: 16 residues. The CDR3: CASSGRSWKLLDTQYF. Written as DNA, the CDR3 is TGCGCTAGCAGCGGACGGTCCTGGAAGCTCCTAGATACGCAGTATTTT.

The rearrangement joins TRBV24-1 to TRBJ2-3; D unclear. The CDR3 is 14 amino acids. Trimming took off 4 bases at V and 0 bases at J, with 7 bases between the two ends. Per germline, CDR1 KGHDR and CDR2 SFDVKD. The CDR3 is CATSDLMSTDTQYF. DNA of the CDR3: TGTGCCACCAGTGACCTGATGAGCACAGATACGCAGTATTTT.

The chain uses TRBV7-2 and TRBJ1-2; maybe TRBD1 (5 bases). V lost 1 base and J lost 8, with 17 bases in between. The germline CDR1 and CDR2 sequences are SGHTA and FQGNSA. The CDR3 is made up of 15 amino acids. In DNA, the CDR3 is TGTGCCAGCAGCTTAGGTTCGGGACCCATGGGGGGCTACACCTTC. Protein product: CASSLGSGPMGGYTF.

V gene TRBV20-1 combines with J gene TRBJ2-4, with 8 bases lining up with TRBD1. V lost 4 bases and J lost 7; bases outside the gene matches: 18. CDR3 size: 17 residues. Germline CDR1 and CDR2: DFQATT and SNEGSKA (reference sequence). CDR3 DNA: TGCAGTGCTAAGACGAATTACGGACAGGGCAGCCCTAACATTCAGTACTTC. Translating it yields CSAKTNYGQGSPNIQYF.

The genes are TRBV5-4 and TRBJ1-1, with TRBD1 matching over 7 bases. Germline V gene lookup returns CDR1 SGHNT and CDR2 YYREEE (reference sequence). The CDR3 has 15 amino acids. V trimming: 2 bases; J trimming: 1 base; junction bases outside the gene matches: 5. The CDR3 spells CASSLPTGSNTEAFF. CDR3 DNA sequence: TGTGCCAGCAGCTTACCGACAGGGTCGAACACTGAAGCTTTCTTT.

This clonotype showed up just a few times. This chain uses TRBV28 with TRBJ2-5; D might be TRBD1 or TRBD2, each matching 5 bases. CDR1 is MDHEN and CDR2 is SYDVKM in the germline V gene. This CDR3 is 14 amino acids long. V lost 2 bases, J lost 7 bases, and 14 bases lay in between. The CDR3 here is CASSLKRDVVTQYF. CDR3 nucleotides: TGTGCCAGCAGTTTAAAGAGGGACGTGGTGACCCAGTACTTC. The variable domain in full, with the rest retrieved from reference TRBV28 and TRBJ2-5, is DVKVTQSSRYLVKRTGEKVFLECVQDMDHENMFWYRQDPGLGLRLIYFSYDVKMKEKGDIPEGYSVSREKKERFSLILESASTNQTSMYLCASSLKRDVVTQYFGPGTRLLVL.

This clonotype occurred many times. The J gene is TRBJ2-7, the V gene TRBV4-1, with 7 bases that match TRBD1. Unmatched junction bases numbered 2, after V lost 4 bases and J lost 5 bases. CDR3 length equals 12 residues. Germline V gene sequence: CDR1 MGHRA, CDR2 YSYEKL. The CDR3 protein is CASSPQGNEQYF. CDR3 bases: TGCGCCAGCAGCCCACAGGGGAACGAGCAGTACTTC.

As for this clonotype: This sequence may be a read error, since a much larger clone differs from it by one base. The rearrangement uses TRBV12-3 or TRBV12-4 and TRBJ2-1; 8 positions agree with TRBD2. There are 15 residues in the CDR3. The CDR3 protein is CVSSLIGGGLNEQFF. As DNA, the CDR3 is TGTGTCAGCAGTTTAATCGGCGGGGGGCTCAATGAGCAGTTCTTC.

The rearrangement links TRBV27 to TRBJ2-4; D is possibly TRBD2 (6 bases). The CDR3 has 15 residues. The germline V gene has CDR1 MNHEY and CDR2 SMNVEV (reference sequence). V lost 6 bases to trimming and J lost 13 bases, with 25 bases between them. The CDR3 DNA follows: TGTGCCAGCAGGCGACTAACGGGGGACTCGGGTGAGCAGTACTTC. Translated, it gives CASRRLTGDSGEQYF.

The rearrangement joins TRBV6-6 to TRBJ1-1, with D possibly matching TRBD1 (5 bases). V lost 0 bases, J lost 6 bases, and 14 bases lay in between. In germline, CDR1 is MNHNY, CDR2 SVGAGI (reference sequence). This CDR3 has 15 residues. CDR3 amino acids: CASSYSQGPLSEAFF. CDR3 sequence (DNA): TGTGCCAGCAGTTACTCCCAGGGCCCCCTCTCTGAAGCTTTCTTT.

As regards this clonotype: Relative to the germline gene, one junction end is altered; a read error may explain this. In DNA, the CDR3 is TGCAGTGCTAGAGTTTCTAGCGTTAATCTCGGCGAGCTGTACTTC. Its translation is CSARVSSVNLGELYF. V gene TRBV20-1 combines with J gene TRBJ2-7; TRBD2 is a possible D gene (6 bases). CDR3 size: 15 residues. The germline V gene encodes CDR1 DFQATT and CDR2 SNEGSKA (reference sequence).

The sample holds a few counts of this clonotype. The CDR3 sequence: CSVDKGTWGDTQYF. CDR3 DNA sequence: TGCAGCGTTGATAAGGGGACTTGGGGAGATACGCAGTATTTT. J is TRBJ2-3 and V is TRBV29-1, with D maybe TRBD2 (6 bases). Germline V gene data show CDR1 as SQVTM and CDR2 as ANQGSEA. CDR3 length equals 14 residues. Between the trimmed V and J ends, which lost 3 bases and 5 bases, there was a span of 15 bases.

This clonotype was observed a handful of times. V gene TRBV4-3 combines with J gene TRBJ2-1; D not certain. Germline values: CDR1 LGHNA, CDR2 YSLEER. CDR3 size: 13 residues. V lost 2 bases and J lost 9, with 11 bases in between. The CDR3 protein is CASSQSANAEQFF. In nucleotides, the CDR3 is TGCGCCAGCAGCCAAAGCGCCAACGCTGAGCAGTTCTTC.

The V and J genes are TRBV3-1 and TRBJ2-1, with 11 bases matching TRBD2. Germline assignment: CDR1 LGHDT and CDR2 YNNKEL (reference sequence). V lost 6 bases to trimming and J lost 9 bases; unmatched junction nucleotides: 7. CDR3 size: 14 residues. The CDR3: CASRKGLADSEQFF. CDR3 DNA sequence: TGTGCCAGCAGGAAGGGACTAGCGGACAGTGAGCAGTTCTTC.

This chain connects TRBV18 to TRBJ2-1; D gene uncertain. The CDR3 has 13 amino acids. V gave up 3 bases and J gave up 8 bases, with 11 bases separating them. Germline values: CDR1 KGHSH, CDR2 LQKENI. CDR3 protein: CASSPTVGDEQFF. CDR3 bases: TGTGCCAGCTCACCGACCGTTGGCGATGAGCAGTTCTTC.

This clonotype was observed a few times. This chain uses TRBV25-1 with TRBJ2-7; 7 positions match TRBD1. This CDR3 comprises 15 residues. The V segment lost 3 bases and the J segment 4 bases; nucleotides outside the gene matches: 9. Germline CDR1 is MGHDK and CDR2 is SYGVNS. The CDR3: CASSDTGTAKYEQYF. The CDR3 DNA reads as TGTGCCAGCAGTGACACCGGGACAGCAAAATACGAGCAGTACTTC.

About this clonotype itself: This may be a read error: a much more frequent sequence differs by one nucleotide. V gene TRBV15 combines with J gene TRBJ2-7; TRBD1 agrees at 12 bases. CDR3 size: 15 residues. Germline CDR1 reads LNHNV; CDR2 reads YYDKDF (reference sequence). Here the CDR3 reads CATNHPGQGARERYF. CDR3 DNA: TGTGCCACGAACCACCCGGGACAGGGGGCTCGGGAGCGGTACTTC.

A remark on this clonotype: A read error may account for a junction end that differs from germline. CDR3 sequence (DNA): TGTGTCAGCAGCCCCGACGGGGGGGCGCAAGAGACCCAGTACTTC. As protein: CVSSPDGGAQETQYF. This chain uses TRBV2 with TRBJ2-5; 8 nucleotides align to TRBD2. Per the germline V gene, CDR1 is SNHLY and CDR2 is FYNNEI. This CDR3 contains 15 residues.